The source of this T cell receptor (beta chain) is a study of blood T cells in healthy people across ages. Study-level information: Template switching retrieved approximately one barcoded beta molecule for each two T cells. Whole-study results and caveats: Getting older went along with TCR beta diversity per million T cells dropping roughly linearly. Donor CMV status, an unknown factor, possibly confounded changes in expanded clonotypes.

With regard to this clonotype: What it recognizes is unknown.

PCR was performed a second time for roughly 7 to 12 cycles using a sample-barcoded 5' primer and a J-beta primer mix. Each CDR3 protein gets one entry after TCRdb re-called the 5' RACE reads with MiXCR. The sample comprises about 1.1 million distinct CDR3 sequences, more than 30% of which are singletons, and about an eighth rests with the top ten. J lost 10 bases, V lost 3 bases, and 5 bases had no gene match. CDR3 length equals 12 residues. Sequencing input: blood. The J gene is TRBJ1-1, the V gene TRBV12-3 or TRBV12-4; the match to TRBD1 covers 7 bases. This receptor was identified in a man in his late teens or twenties in good health. The CDR3 DNA reads TGTGCCAGCAGTTTGGGCAGGGGGGTAGCTTTCTTT. It is translated as CASSLGRGVAFF.